This TCR beta chain was sequenced during a study of blood T cells in healthy people across ages. Study outcomes and limitations: The study found more naive CD4+ cells and higher diversity in long-lived than aged donors. It was not known whether donors were CMV positive (a possible confounder of expanded clonotype changes). Naive and antigen-experienced cells could not be conclusively compared, given unsorted PBMCs.

Primed by a sample-barcoded 5' primer and a J-beta primer mix, a second PCR proceeded for 7 to 11 cycles. MiXCR, run by TCRdb on the 5' RACE reads, gives a single entry per CDR3 protein. This table holds approximately 790,000 distinct CDR3 sequences, approximately 67% found once. Of note for this clonotype: Its specificity is unknown.

V was pared by 6 bases and J by 5 bases, with 18 bases between. This CDR3 comprises 14 residues. The V gene's germline CDR1 is SQVTM and CDR2 ANQGSEA. V and J are TRBV29-1 and TRBJ2-3; TRBD2 might be the D (7 bases). This clonotype was obtained from a man between 25 and 39 years old in good health. The source material was blood. This CDR3 reads CSVGGGIRIDTQYF. The CDR3 bases are TGCAGCGTAGGGGGGGGGATCCGGATAGATACGCAGTATTTT.